The rows below give T cell receptor beta chains drawn from one sample of a study of blood T cell repertoires in COVID-19. Assay: immunoSEQ multiplex PCR; the TCRdb copy retains only in-frame clones and omits some. The table includes roughly 60,000 clones, 70% to 90% detected once. Sequences were obtained from peripheral blood. Receptors originate from a man older than 75 with acute or convalescent COVID-19. The CDR3 runs from the conserved cysteine through the conserved F or W. D genes are given only for firm matches. A clone size is listed for some rows: how often the clone was seen (once, few, many), or a class if it is expanded.

V: TRBV5-1
size: -
D: -
J: TRBJ1-4
DNA: TGCGCCAGCAGCTTGAATTTTGGAGGAACTAATGAAAAACTGTTTTTT
CDR3: CASSLNFGGTNEKLFF

V: TRBV5-1
size: -
D: -
J: TRBJ2-3
DNA: TGCGCCAGCAGCTTGGGACAGGCAGATACGCAGTATTTT
CDR3: CASSLGQADTQYF

V: TRBV11-3
size: -
D: TRBD1
J: TRBJ1-2
DNA: TGTGCCAGCAGCCCGACAGGGGGCCGAGGCTACACCTTC
CDR3: CASSPTGGRGYTF

V: TRBV6-1
size: -
D: TRBD1
J: TRBJ2-4
DNA: TGTGCCAGCAGTCAAGGACAGGCGGCATCCAAAAACATTCAGTACTTC
CDR3: CASSQGQAASKNIQYF

V: TRBV7-9
size: -
D: -
J: TRBJ2-1
DNA: TGTGCCAGCAGCTTGGAGGTCGATGAGCAGTTCTTC
CDR3: CASSLEVDEQFF

V: TRBV9
size: -
D: -
J: TRBJ2-1
DNA: TGTGCCAGCAGCACACACGCAAGGGGCCCCTACAATGAGCAGTTCTTC
CDR3: CASSTHARGPYNEQFF

V: TRBV14
size: -
D: -
J: TRBJ1-1
DNA: TGTGCCAGCAGCCAAGAGTTCCCGGGGACTGAAGCTTTCTTT
CDR3: CASSQEFPGTEAFF

V: TRBV5-4
size: -
D: TRBD1
J: TRBJ1-6
DNA: TGTGCCAGCAGCTTGCAGACAGGGACTAATTCACCCCTCCACTTT
CDR3: CASSLQTGTNSPLHF

V: TRBV5-1
size: few
D: -
J: TRBJ1-1
DNA: TGCGCCAGCAGCTTGGTTTCCAGGGATGAAGCTTTCTTT
CDR3: CASSLVSRDEAFF

V: TRBV11-3
size: -
D: TRBD2
J: TRBJ2-7
DNA: TGTGCCAGCAGCCATGGGACTAGCGGGGGCCCCGAGCGGTACTTC
CDR3: CASSHGTSGGPERYF

V: TRBV7-9
size: once
D: TRBD1
J: TRBJ2-5
DNA: TGTGCCAGCAGCTGGGGGACAGGGGCTAGCCAAGAGACCCAGTACTTC
CDR3: CASSWGTGASQETQYF

V: TRBV15
size: -
D: -
J: TRBJ1-3
DNA: TGTGCCACCAGCAGAGGGGCTGGGACCATATATTTT
CDR3: CATSRGAGTIYF

V: TRBV18
size: -
D: -
J: TRBJ1-4
DNA: TGTGCCAGCTCACCAGAGATGGATGAAAAACTGTTTTTT
CDR3: CASSPEMDEKLFF

V: TRBV4-1
size: -
D: TRBD1
J: TRBJ1-1
DNA: TGCGCCAGCAGCCAAGGACAGGGAATGGCTGAAGCTTTCTTT
CDR3: CASSQGQGMAEAFF

V: TRBV18
size: -
D: -
J: TRBJ2-7
DNA: TGTGCCAGCTCACCCGCGACAGCAACCTACGAGCAGTACTTC
CDR3: CASSPATATYEQYF

V: TRBV11-3
size: -
D: TRBD1
J: TRBJ1-2
DNA: TGTGCCAGCAGCTTAGAGGGTCGAGGGGGCTACTATGGCTACACCTTC
CDR3: CASSLEGRGGYYGYTF

V: TRBV6-1
size: -
D: -
J: TRBJ1-2
DNA: TGTGCCAGCAGTGAACTCCCGACAGAGAACTATGGCTACACCTTC
CDR3: CASSELPTENYGYTF

V: TRBV7-8
size: once
D: TRBD1
J: TRBJ1-6
DNA: TGTGCCAGCAGCCCACAATCAGGGACAGACAATTCACCCCTCCACTTT
CDR3: CASSPQSGTDNSPLHF

V: TRBV18
size: -
D: -
J: TRBJ2-5
DNA: TGTGCCAGCTCACCCCCAGGGGTCCAAGAGACCCAGTACTTC
CDR3: CASSPPGVQETQYF

V: TRBV6-5
size: -
D: -
J: TRBJ2-5
DNA: TGTGCCAGCAGTTACTCGCCAGGGATACAAGAGACCCAGTACTTC
CDR3: CASSYSPGIQETQYF

V: TRBV2
size: -
D: -
J: TRBJ1-2
DNA: TGTGCCAGCAGAAGGACAGATCTAGACTATGGCTACACCTTC
CDR3: CASRRTDLDYGYTF

V: TRBV29-1
size: -
D: -
J: TRBJ1-1
DNA: TGCAGCGTTGAAGGGCACGCTGAAGCTTTCTTT
CDR3: CSVEGHAEAFF

V: TRBV3-1/TRBV3-2
size: once
D: -
J: TRBJ2-2
DNA: TGTGCCAGCAGCCATCACAGGGATGGGGAGCTGTTTTTT
CDR3: CASSHHRDGELFF

V: TRBV5-6
size: -
D: TRBD1
J: TRBJ2-5
DNA: TGTGCCAGCAGCCTCCGGGACAGGGGACCTCCCAGGGAGACCCAGTACTTC
CDR3: CASSLRDRGPPRETQYF